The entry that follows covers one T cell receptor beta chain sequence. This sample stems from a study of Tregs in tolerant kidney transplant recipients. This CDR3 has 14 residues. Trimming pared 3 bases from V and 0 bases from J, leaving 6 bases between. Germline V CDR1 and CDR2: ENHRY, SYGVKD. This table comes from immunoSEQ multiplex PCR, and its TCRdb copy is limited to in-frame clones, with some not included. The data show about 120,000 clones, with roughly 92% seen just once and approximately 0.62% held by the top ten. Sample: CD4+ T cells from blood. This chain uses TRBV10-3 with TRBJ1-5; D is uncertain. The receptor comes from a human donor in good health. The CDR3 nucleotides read TGTGCCATCAGTGACCAGAATAGCAATCAGCCCCAGCATTTT. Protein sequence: CAISDQNSNQPQHF.